This T cell receptor (beta chain) was retrieved from a study of cytomegalovirus exposure and HLA in healthy donors. Study overall: The 100 to 150 validation repertoires matched the approximately 700 first-cohort repertoires in platform, a later analysis reported.

This CDR3 is 15 amino acids long. V lost 5 bases, J lost 3 bases, and 9 bases stayed unmatched. Germline V gives CDR1 LNHDA, CDR2 SQIVND (reference sequence). Method: immunoSEQ multiplex PCR; TCRdb's copy keeps in-frame clones and lacks some. The sample has fewer than 200,000 clones, 95% to 96% seen once. Sequences were obtained from PBMCs. This clonotype was sampled from a woman aged 18-35 years in good health and CMV-seronegative. The chain carries TRBV19 and TRBJ2-7, with 8 bases identical to TRBD1. DNA for the CDR3: TGTGCCAGTAGTTGGGGCCATACAGGGGGCTACGAGCAGTACTTC. This gives the protein CASSWGHTGGYEQYF.